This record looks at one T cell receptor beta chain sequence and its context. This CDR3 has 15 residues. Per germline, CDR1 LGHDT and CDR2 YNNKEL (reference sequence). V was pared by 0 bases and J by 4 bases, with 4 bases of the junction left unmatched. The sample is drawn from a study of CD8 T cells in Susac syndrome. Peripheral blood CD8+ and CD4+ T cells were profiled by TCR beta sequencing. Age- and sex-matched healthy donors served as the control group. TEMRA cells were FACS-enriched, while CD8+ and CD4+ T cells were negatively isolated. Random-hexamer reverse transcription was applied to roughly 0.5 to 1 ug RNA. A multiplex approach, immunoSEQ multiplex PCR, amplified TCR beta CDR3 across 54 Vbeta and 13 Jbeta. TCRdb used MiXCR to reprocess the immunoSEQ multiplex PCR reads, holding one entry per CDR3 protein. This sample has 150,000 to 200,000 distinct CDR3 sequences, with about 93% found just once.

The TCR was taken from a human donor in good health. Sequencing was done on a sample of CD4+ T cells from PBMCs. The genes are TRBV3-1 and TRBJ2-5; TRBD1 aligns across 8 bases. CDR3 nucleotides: TGTGCCAGCAGCCAAGAGGCAGGGGGCGGAGAGACCCAGTACTTC. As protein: CASSQEAGGGETQYF.